The 10 T cell receptor beta chains below come from one sample, sequenced in a study of Ad26.COV2.S vaccination and SARS-CoV-2 variants. Stated treatment: 19 received Ad26.COV2.S at low or high dose, single or two shots; 5 received placebo; per-sample allocation not given. Day 63 after the first vaccine or placebo injection was the time point for sampling. This table comes from immunoSEQ multiplex PCR, and its TCRdb copy is limited to in-frame clones, with some not included. The sample shows about 460,000 clones, roughly nine tenths of them seen only once. The starting material was peripheral blood, obtained in a trial of Ad26.COV2.S vaccine versus placebo. Source of these receptors: a person aged 18-65 years who received the Ad26.COV2.S COVID-19 vaccine or a placebo.

In its sample, this clone was seen once. The V gene is TRBV30, the J gene TRBJ1-1; 9 positions agree with TRBD1. V lost 4 bases to trimming and J lost 2 bases; unmatched junction nucleotides: 5. CDR1 and CDR2 from the germline V gene are GTSNPN and SVGIG (reference sequence). The CDR3 is made up of 14 amino acids. The CDR3 DNA is TGTGCCTGGACCCGGGGACAGGGCAACACTGAAGCTTTCTTT. Translating it yields CAWTRGQGNTEAFF.

This clone showed up just a few times. This chain joins TRBV19 and TRBJ1-1, with D possibly matching TRBD1 (5 bases). This CDR3 has 13 amino acids. Trimming removed 6 bases from V and 1 base from J, with 9 bases in between. Germline-derived CDR1 and CDR2 are LNHDA and SQIVND (reference sequence). The CDR3 spells CASRKTENTEAFF. Here the CDR3 DNA reads TGTGCCAGTAGGAAGACAGAGAACACTGAAGCTTTCTTT.

V and J are TRBV15 and TRBJ1-2; weak D call: TRBD1 (5 bases). This CDR3 is built from 14 residues. In germline, CDR1 is LNHNV, CDR2 YYDKDF (reference sequence). V was pared by 1 base and J by 4 bases, with 10 bases between. The CDR3 spells CATSRGTGSYGYTF. CDR3 coding DNA: TGTGCCACCAGCAGAGGAACAGGATCCTATGGCTACACCTTC.

The rearrangement uses TRBV19 and TRBJ1-3; TRBD1 is a possible D gene (6 bases). The CDR3 has 13 residues. With 6 bases removed from V and 0 bases from J, the gap between germline ends came to 6 bases. From germline, CDR1 is LNHDA and CDR2 SQIVND (reference sequence). The DNA for the CDR3 is TGTGCCAGTAGGGACAGCTCTGGAAACACCATATATTTT. It is translated as CASRDSSGNTIYF. Complete variable domain (other parts from reference TRBV19 and TRBJ1-3): DGGITQSPKYLFRKEGQNVTLSCEQNLNHDAMYWYRQDPGQGLRLIYYSQIVNDFQKGDIAEGYSVSREKKESFPLTVTSAQKNPTAFYLCASRDSSGNTIYFGEGSWLTVV.

The chain combines TRBV7-2 with TRBJ1-5; 10 nucleotides align to TRBD1. Germline V CDR1 and CDR2: SGHTA, FQGNSA. CDR3 size: 16 residues. The ends lost 3 bases at V and 4 bases at J; junction bases unmatched: 6. CDR3 bases: TGTGCCAGCAGCTTGACAGGGGGCTTTAGGAATCAGCCCCAGCATTTT. Translating gives CASSLTGGFRNQPQHF.

The chain recombines TRBV12-3 or TRBV12-4 with TRBJ1-2, with D perhaps matching TRBD1 (6 bases). Trimming removed 7 bases at V and 3 bases at J, with 12 bases between. The CDR3 extends over 13 amino acids. CDR3 DNA: TGTGCCAGCAAGGACAGAAAGGACTATGGCTACACCTTC. It is translated as CASKDRKDYGYTF.

The chain carries TRBV7-9 and TRBJ2-3; D is perhaps TRBD2 (5 bases). This CDR3 has 17 residues. Trimming took off 1 base at V and 4 bases at J, with 18 bases between the two ends. CDR1 is SEHNR, CDR2 FQNEAQ, per germline (reference sequence). The CDR3 spells CASSLVSRGFSPDTQYF. The CDR3 nucleotides read TGTGCCAGCAGCTTAGTGAGTCGGGGATTCTCCCCAGATACGCAGTATTTT.

The V and J genes are TRBV18 and TRBJ1-1, with a possible D match to TRBD1 (6 bases). The germline V and J ends were trimmed by 3 bases and 5 bases, with 13 bases remaining between them. CDR3 length: 14 amino acids. The germline V gene encodes CDR1 KGHSH and CDR2 LQKENI. CDR3 amino acids: CASSPPGTSTEAFF. The DNA for the CDR3 is TGTGCCAGCTCACCGCCGGGGACATCTACTGAAGCTTTCTTT.

The chain recombines TRBV7-6 with TRBJ2-1, with D hard to call. This CDR3 is 13 amino acids long. With 3 bases removed from V and 0 bases from J, the gap between germline ends came to 3 bases. The germline gives CDR1 SGHVS, CDR2 FNYEAQ. The CDR3 is CASSFNSYNEQFF. CDR3 sequence (DNA): TGTGCCAGCAGCTTCAACTCCTACAATGAGCAGTTCTTC.

CDR3 loop: CASRSTGYEQYF. CDR3 coding DNA: TGTGCCAGCAGGTCAACAGGATACGAGCAGTACTTC. V and J are TRBV6-5 and TRBJ2-7, with a possible D match to TRBD1 (5 bases). CDR3 size: 12 residues. Trimming cost V 6 bases and J 4 bases, with 10 bases left between them. The germline V gene has CDR1 MNHEY and CDR2 SVGAGI.